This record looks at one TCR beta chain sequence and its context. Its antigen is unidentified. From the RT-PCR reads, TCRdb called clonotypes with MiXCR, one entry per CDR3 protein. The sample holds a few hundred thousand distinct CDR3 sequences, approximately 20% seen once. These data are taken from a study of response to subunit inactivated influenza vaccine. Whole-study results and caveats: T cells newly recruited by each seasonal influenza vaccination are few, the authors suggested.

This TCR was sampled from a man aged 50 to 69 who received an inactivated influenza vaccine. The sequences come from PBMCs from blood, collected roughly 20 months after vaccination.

CDR3 loop: CSALRSHRETQYF. DNA of the CDR3: TGCAGCGCCCTAAGATCCCACAGGGAGACCCAGTACTTC. This chain joins TRBV29-1 and TRBJ2-5, with TRBD1 as a possible D gene (5 bases). Germline V CDR1 and CDR2: SQVTM, ANQGSEA. The CDR3 loop spans 13 amino acids. Trimming left V 7 bases short and J 5 bases short, with 17 bases between.